This passage covers 21 T cell receptor beta chains from one sample sequenced in a study of blood T cell repertoires in COVID-19. Generated by immunoSEQ multiplex PCR, the TCRdb table keeps only in-frame clones and is missing some. The sample lists 390,000 or so clones; around 86% were seen once. Sequencing was done on a sample of peripheral blood. All receptors derive from a woman aged 25 to 39 with active or convalescent COVID-19.

This rearrangement joins TRBV21-1 to TRBJ1-4; TRBD1, the table's D call, was not compared with the DNA. TRBV21-1 is an annotated pseudogene. This CDR3 has 14 residues. Written as DNA, the CDR3 is TGTGCCAGCAGCAAGGGACAGGGGTATGAAAAACTGTTTTTT. It yields the protein CASSKGQGYEKLFF.

This chain connects TRBV7-9 to TRBJ1-4; no definite D call. CDR1 is SEHNR and CDR2 is FQNEAQ in the germline V gene (reference sequence). This CDR3 is 12 amino acids long. Trimming stripped 8 bases from V and 2 bases from J, with 6 bases between. The CDR3 region has the DNA TGTGCCAGCGCCGGGACTAATGAAAAACTGTTTTTT. Translating it yields CASAGTNEKLFF.

V usage is TRBV25-1 and J usage is TRBJ1-2; TRBD1 matches at 7 bases. CDR1 is MGHDK and CDR2 is SYGVNS in the germline V gene. V lost 4 bases and J lost 4; bases outside the gene matches: 6. The CDR3 covers 14 residues. The CDR3 region has the DNA TGTGCCAGCAGTGCCCCGACAGGGATCTATGGCTACACCTTC. It codes for CASSAPTGIYGYTF.

The chain carries TRBV4-2 and TRBJ1-6, with unresolved D. The CDR3 extends over 16 amino acids. V lost 0 bases to trimming and J lost 5 bases, with 11 bases between them. The germline CDR1 and CDR2 sequences are LGHNA and YNFKEQ. CDR3 loop: CASSQEWAANNSPLHF. The CDR3 nucleotides read TGTGCCAGCAGCCAAGAATGGGCAGCAAATAATTCACCCCTCCACTTT.

The chain couples TRBV19 to TRBJ1-6; TRBD1 matches at 9 bases. The V segment lost 5 bases and the J segment 6 bases; nucleotides outside the gene matches: 8. The CDR3 loop spans 16 amino acids. The germline V gene has CDR1 LNHDA and CDR2 SQIVND (reference sequence). DNA of the CDR3: TGTGCCAGTAGTGTCGACCGGGACAGGGCTAATTCACCCCTCCACTTT. This gives the protein CASSVDRDRANSPLHF.

This sequence joins TRBV10-2 and TRBJ1-4; D is uncertain. CDR3 length: 16 residues. The ends were cut back, 0 bases at V and 8 bases at J, with 16 bases in the middle. The germline V gene has CDR1 WSHSY and CDR2 SAAADI. CDR3 nucleotides: TGCGCCAGCAGTGAGTCGTGGCACACAAGAGGCGAAAAACTGTTTTTT. It encodes CASSESWHTRGEKLFF.

This chain links TRBV2 with TRBJ2-7, with D possibly matching TRBD2 (5 bases). Trimming stripped 3 bases from V and 2 bases from J, with 14 bases between. The CDR3 is 15 residues long. The germline CDR1 and CDR2 sequences are SNHLY and FYNNEI. The CDR3 sequence: CASSERLAMAYEQYF. The CDR3 bases are TGTGCCAGCAGTGAGCGTCTAGCTATGGCCTACGAGCAGTACTTC.

The V and J genes are TRBV4-2 and TRBJ1-2; 9 positions agree with TRBD1. The CDR3 runs to 17 residues. The V gene's germline CDR1 is LGHNA and CDR2 YNFKEQ. The V and J ends lost 1 base and 0 bases, in that order; junction bases with no gene match: 6. The DNA for the CDR3 is TGTGCCAGCAGCCAAGGTTTGGGGACAGGGCCTAACTATGGCTACACCTTC. Residues: CASSQGLGTGPNYGYTF.

The chain employs TRBV2 and TRBJ1-1; D is possibly TRBD1 (6 bases). V dropped 4 bases and J dropped 5 bases, with 14 bases sitting between them. The CDR3 covers 14 residues. From germline, CDR1 is SNHLY and CDR2 FYNNEI. CDR3 sequence reads: CASSGERQGTEAFF. The CDR3 nucleotides are TGTGCCAGCAGTGGGGAAAGGCAGGGGACTGAAGCTTTCTTT.

The chain recombines TRBV3-1 (or the pseudogene TRBV3-2) with TRBJ2-7; 7 bases are shared with TRBD1. CDR3 length equals 18 residues. V was pared by 3 bases and J by 2 bases, with 16 bases of the junction left unmatched. Germline V gene sequence: CDR1 LGHDT, CDR2 YNNKEL (reference sequence). This CDR3 is CASSQENTLTGNTYEQYF. The CDR3 DNA reads as TGTGCCAGCAGCCAGGAAAACACCCTGACAGGGAATACCTACGAGCAGTACTTC.

The chain combines TRBV3-1 (or the pseudogene TRBV3-2) with TRBJ2-1, with 8 bases lining up with TRBD1. The germline V gene has CDR1 LGHDT and CDR2 YNNKEL (reference sequence). The CDR3 runs 11 residues. The V segment lost 6 bases and the J segment 8 bases; nucleotides outside the gene matches: 0. The DNA for the CDR3 is TGTGCCAGCAGACAGGGGGATGAGCAGTTCTTC. Encoded protein: CASRQGDEQFF.

The chain couples TRBV10-3 to TRBJ2-3, with TRBD2 matching over 10 bases. Trimming cost V 6 bases and J 4 bases; bases outside gene matches: 7. The CDR3 totals 15 residues. CDR1 is ENHRY, CDR2 SYGVKD, per germline. The chain's CDR3 is CAIRIGLADSDTQYF. The CDR3, as DNA: TGTGCCATCAGGATCGGACTAGCGGACTCAGATACGCAGTATTTT.

J is TRBJ2-3 and V is TRBV27, with D possibly matching TRBD2 (5 bases). CDR1 MNHEY and CDR2 SMNVEV come from the germline V gene (reference sequence). V lost 5 bases to trimming and J lost 6 bases, with 9 bases between them. This CDR3 is 12 amino acids long. The CDR3 spells CASSTPGDTQYF. CDR3 bases: TGTGCCAGCAGTACCCCGGGGGATACGCAGTATTTT.

The V and J genes are TRBV7-9 and TRBJ2-1; perhaps TRBD2 as D (6 bases). With 5 bases removed from V and 4 bases from J, the gap between germline ends came to 12 bases. The CDR3 sequence is 14 residues long. Germline assignment: CDR1 SEHNR and CDR2 FQNEAQ (reference sequence). The CDR3 protein is CASSPRDSYNEQFF. DNA for the CDR3: TGTGCCAGCAGCCCTCGGGACTCTTACAATGAGCAGTTCTTC.

The rearrangement uses TRBV9 and TRBJ2-7; 7 bases fit TRBD1. Germline trimming cut 2 bases from V and 5 bases from J; bases unmatched to any gene: 4. The CDR3 is made up of 13 amino acids. Germline lookup yields CDR1 SGDLS and CDR2 YYNGEE. The CDR3: CASSVDRVDEQYF. The CDR3 DNA reads TGTGCCAGCAGCGTCGACAGGGTCGACGAGCAGTACTTC.

Details on this clone: One end of the junction varies from germline; a read error may be responsible. The chain joins TRBV4-1 to TRBJ1-2; no clear D gene. CDR3 length: 16 residues. Germline CDR1 MGHRA, CDR2 YSYEKL. The CDR3 spells CASSLLDGLINHGYTF. DNA of the CDR3: TGCGCCAGCAGCCTCCTAGATGGACTTATTAACCATGGCTACACCTTC.

The V call is TRBV5-1, the J call TRBJ1-1; TRBD1 agrees at 9 bases. The V gene's germline CDR1 is SGHRS and CDR2 YFSETQ. With V trimmed by 4 bases and J by 4 bases, 5 bases remained unmatched. The CDR3 has 14 residues. The CDR3: CASSRGTGPTEAFF. The DNA for the CDR3 is TGCGCCAGCAGCCGCGGGACAGGGCCCACTGAAGCTTTCTTT.

This chain joins TRBV7-2 and TRBJ2-3, with 8 bases identical to TRBD2. V trimming: 0 bases; J trimming: 3 bases; junction bases outside the gene matches: 8. There are 17 residues in the CDR3. Germline-derived CDR1 and CDR2 are SGHTA and FQGNSA. The CDR3: CASSLAPSGGITDTQYF. CDR3 sequence (DNA): TGTGCCAGCAGCTTAGCGCCCAGCGGGGGTATTACAGATACGCAGTATTTT.

The genes are TRBV7-2 and TRBJ1-5, with D perhaps TRBD1 (5 bases). CDR3 length equals 13 residues. With 4 bases removed from V and 7 bases from J, the gap between germline ends came to 11 bases. Looked up from germline, CDR1 is SGHTA and CDR2 is FQGNSA. CDR3 sequence (DNA): TGTGCCAGCAGCTGGTCACAGGCCCAGCCCCAGCATTTT. It translates to CASSWSQAQPQHF.

This chain connects TRBV11-2 to TRBJ1-5, with D perhaps TRBD1 (5 bases). The CDR3 totals 15 residues. Per germline, CDR1 SGHAT and CDR2 FQNNGV. Trimming pared 2 bases from V and 3 bases from J, leaving 11 bases between. CDR3 nucleotides: TGTGCCAGCAGCTTACGGCAGGGAACCAATCAGCCCCAGCATTTT. Its translation: CASSLRQGTNQPQHF.

The CDR3 bases are TGTGCCAGCAGTGGCGGGGCCTCACCTGACTATGGCTACACCTTC. This gives the protein CASSGGASPDYGYTF. The rearrangement links TRBV25-1 to TRBJ1-2; weak D call: TRBD1 (5 bases). The germline V gene has CDR1 MGHDK and CDR2 SYGVNS. The CDR3 is 15 residues long. V lost 4 bases and J lost 3, with 15 bases in between.